Each of the 21 T cell receptor beta chains below was sequenced from the same sample in a study of early T cells in non-severe SARS-CoV-2 infection. TCRdb used MiXCR to reprocess the 5' RACE reads, holding one entry per CDR3 protein. The table lists about 60,000 distinct CDR3 sequences, 10% of them singletons, with around 8.3% in the top ten. Sequenced material: whole blood. All receptors derive from an adult who was a healthcare worker with PCR-confirmed SARS-CoV-2 infection or an uninfected control (not recorded which).

DNA for the CDR3: TGCGCCAGCAGGCAGGACAGTTTCAATGAGCAGTTCTTC. It yields the protein CASRQDSFNEQFF. The chain joins TRBV5-1 to TRBJ2-1; tentative D call: TRBD1 (6 bases). With 5 bases removed from V and 6 bases from J, the gap between germline ends came to 12 bases. CDR1 SGHRS and CDR2 YFSETQ come from the germline V gene. The CDR3 runs to 13 residues.

This clonotype showed up many times. The rearrangement joins TRBV29-1 to TRBJ1-2; TRBD1 agrees at 9 bases. This CDR3 is built from 11 residues. In germline, CDR1 is SQVTM, CDR2 ANQGSEA. Germline trimming cut 6 bases from V and 7 bases from J; bases unmatched to any gene: 3. The CDR3 here is CSVGQGAGYTF. CDR3 coding DNA: TGCAGCGTGGGACAGGGAGCTGGCTACACCTTC. The variable domain in full, with the rest retrieved from reference TRBV29-1 and TRBJ1-2, is SAVISQKPSRDICQRGTSLTIQCQVDSQVTMMFWYRQQPGQSLTLIATANQGSEATYESGFVIDKFPISRPNLTFSTLTVSNMSPEDSSIYLCSVGQGAGYTFGSGTRLTVV.

This clonotype was counted ten times or more. This chain joins TRBV10-2 and TRBJ2-5; 7 bases match TRBD1. Losses at the gene ends were 2 bases for V and 5 bases for J; bases not matched to a gene: 5. Germline CDR1 reads WSHSY; CDR2 reads SAAADI. This CDR3 has 14 amino acids. The CDR3 spells CASSERTGRETQYF. CDR3 DNA sequence: TGCGCCAGCAGTGAGAGGACAGGCCGGGAGACCCAGTACTTC.

This clonotype was seen only a few times. The rearrangement links TRBV20-1 to TRBJ2-1, with a possible D match to TRBD2 (5 bases). The V gene lost 2 bases and the J gene lost 7 bases, with 15 bases spanning the gap. The germline gives CDR1 DFQATT, CDR2 SNEGSKA (reference sequence). The CDR3 has 14 amino acids. As DNA, the CDR3 is TGCAGTGCTAGAAGTAGCGTCCGAACTAATGAGCAGTTCTTC. As protein: CSARSSVRTNEQFF.

The chain is built from TRBV9 and TRBJ2-5; D possibly corresponds to TRBD1 (5 bases). Trimming removed 5 bases at V and 4 bases at J, with 12 bases between. The CDR3 loop spans 13 amino acids. CDR1 is SGDLS, CDR2 YYNGEE, per germline. The CDR3 sequence: CASSNARGETQYF. CDR3 in DNA: TGTGCCAGCAGTAACGCTAGGGGAGAGACCCAGTACTTC.

The table lists this clonotype with a count of one. The chain carries TRBV20-1 and TRBJ2-7, with D possibly TRBD2 on 7 matching bases. CDR1 and CDR2 from the germline V gene are DFQATT and SNEGSKA (reference sequence). Deletions cut 4 bases from V and 0 bases from J, with 13 bases between. This CDR3 has 14 residues. The CDR3 sequence: CSATLADSSYEQYF. DNA of the CDR3: TGCAGTGCTACCCTAGCGGACAGCTCCTACGAGCAGTACTTC.

The chain carries TRBV6-6 and TRBJ2-7; a possible D gene is TRBD1 (5 bases). This CDR3 region has 11 residues. Per the germline V gene, CDR1 is MNHNY and CDR2 is SVGAGI (reference sequence). V was pared by 6 bases and J by 6 bases, with 9 bases between. The DNA for the CDR3 is TGTGCCAGCAGATCCCAGGGCGAGCAGTACTTC. As protein: CASRSQGEQYF.

This clonotype was counted many times. The V call is TRBV20-1, the J call TRBJ1-4; weak D call: TRBD1 (5 bases). Germline CDR1 reads DFQATT; CDR2 reads SNEGSKA (reference sequence). CDR3 length: 13 amino acids. V lost 3 bases and J 8 bases, leaving 13 bases between the germline ends. The CDR3 DNA follows: TGCAGTGCTAGCAAGCAGGGAGGGGAAAAACTGTTTTTT. Translating gives CSASKQGGEKLFF.

This clonotype was recorded a few times. V is TRBV24-1 and J is TRBJ2-7; D call uncertain. Trimming removed 3 bases from V and 5 bases from J, with 10 bases in between. From germline, CDR1 is KGHDR and CDR2 SFDVKD. This CDR3 spans 13 amino acids. The CDR3: CATSDPVKNEQYF. In DNA, the CDR3 is TGTGCCACCAGTGATCCTGTCAAGAACGAGCAGTACTTC.

This clonotype was counted a few times. V gene TRBV20-1 combines with J gene TRBJ2-4; D uncertain. The CDR3 totals 13 residues. Deletions cut 7 bases from V and 4 bases from J, with 14 bases between. The V gene's germline CDR1 is DFQATT and CDR2 SNEGSKA (reference sequence). As DNA, the CDR3 is TGCAGTGTAGGTGGACGGCGAAAAAACATTCAGTACTTC. Its protein product is CSVGGRRKNIQYF.

This clonotype was seen only a few times. This chain uses TRBV4-3 with TRBJ2-1; D call uncertain. V shed 0 bases and J shed 12 bases, with 15 bases lying between them. CDR3 size: 14 residues. CDR1 and CDR2 (germline): LGHNA, YSLEER. CDR3 loop: CASSQDLVQTRQFF. DNA for the CDR3: TGCGCCAGCAGCCAAGATCTCGTACAGACCCGGCAGTTCTTC.

This clonotype was picked up many times. The CDR3, as DNA: TGTGCCAGCAGCGTAGAACCTGAGTTAGGGGAGCAGTACTTC. Encoded protein: CASSVEPELGEQYF. The chain uses TRBV9 and TRBJ2-7; D gene uncertain. CDR1 is SGDLS and CDR2 is YYNGEE in the germline V gene. CDR3 size: 14 residues. V was trimmed by 0 bases and J by 7 bases, leaving 14 bases between them.

This clonotype was detected ten times or more. The chain recombines TRBV29-1 with TRBJ1-2, with D possibly being TRBD1 (6 bases). The CDR3 has 14 amino acids. From germline, CDR1 is SQVTM and CDR2 ANQGSEA. The V end lost 0 bases, the J end lost 8 bases, and 16 bases lay between the germline ends. CDR3 region: CSVEDRGRGHGYTF. The CDR3 region has the DNA TGCAGCGTTGAAGATCGAGGCAGGGGTCACGGCTACACCTTC.

This clonotype was found a few times. The chain is built from TRBV19 and TRBJ1-5, with a tentative D call TRBD1 (5 bases). CDR3 length equals 13 residues. Germline lookup yields CDR1 LNHDA and CDR2 SQIVND (reference sequence). V dropped 8 bases and J dropped 2 bases, with 10 bases sitting between them. The CDR3 coding sequence is TGTGCCAGTGGGGGTACAGGCAATCAGCCCCAGCATTTT. Translated: CASGGTGNQPQHF.

Many counts were recorded for this clonotype. This chain connects TRBV7-2 to TRBJ2-3; 11 nucleotides line up with TRBD2. Trimming took 6 bases from V and 5 from J; bases not matched to a gene: 10. Germline loops: CDR1 SGHTA, CDR2 FQGNSA. The CDR3 runs to 16 residues. As DNA, the CDR3 is TGTGCCAGCAGTTTGGGGCTAGCGGGGGGCGGAGATACGCAGTATTTT. Translating gives CASSLGLAGGGDTQYF.

Remarks on this clonotype: This may be a read error: a much more frequent sequence differs by one nucleotide. The chain uses TRBV10-3 and TRBJ1-1, with unresolved D. The germline V gene has CDR1 ENHRY and CDR2 SYGVKD. The CDR3 is made up of 13 amino acids. Trimming pared 6 bases from V and 7 bases from J, leaving 15 bases between. In DNA form, the CDR3 reads TGTGCCATCAGGGCCGAAGGGATAGTTGAAGCTTTCTTT. This sequence encodes CAIRAEGIVEAFF.

In its sample, this clonotype was seen many times. This chain connects TRBV7-2 to TRBJ1-3; D unresolved. The germline V gene encodes CDR1 SGHTA and CDR2 FQGNSA. Trimming stripped 3 bases from V and 7 bases from J, with 10 bases between. The CDR3 has 13 residues. CDR3 DNA sequence: TGTGCCAGCAGCTTCAGTGCTGCGAACACCATATATTTT. It is translated as CASSFSAANTIYF. The full variable domain, with the rest looked up from reference TRBV7-2 and TRBJ1-3, is GAGVSQSPSNKVTEKGKDVELRCDPISGHTALYWYRQSLGQGLEFLIYFQGNSAPDKSGLPSDRFSAERTGGSVSTLTIQRTQQEDSAVYLCASSFSAANTIYFGEGSWLTVV.

Concerning this clonotype itself: This may stem from a read error, because a much larger clone lies one nucleotide away. No conserved phenylalanine or tryptophan ends this CDR3, so it is likely a read error. The chain carries TRBV10-3 and TRBJ1-2, with D perhaps TRBD1 (5 bases). CDR3 size: 13 residues. The V and J ends lost 6 bases and 4 bases respectively, with 12 bases between them. Germline V gives CDR1 ENHRY, CDR2 SYGVKD. CDR3 DNA: TGTGCCATCAGCTTAGACAGTTTCTATGGCTACACCTAC. It translates to CAISLDSFYGYTY.

A note on this clonotype: A much larger clonotype is one base distant, so this may be a read error. The CDR3 nucleotides read TGTGCCAGCGGCCGAGCAGGGGGGCTTACTGAAGCTTTCTTT. Encoded protein: CASGRAGGLTEAFF. The rearrangement uses TRBV12-3 or TRBV12-4 and TRBJ1-1; TRBD1 matches 7 bases. The CDR3 sequence is 14 residues long. The ends lost 8 bases at V and 5 bases at J; junction bases unmatched: 11.

Ten or more counts support this clonotype. V and J are TRBV13 and TRBJ2-3; 10 positions match TRBD2. Germline V gives CDR1 PRHDT, CDR2 FYEKMQ (reference sequence). This CDR3 comprises 18 residues. V was pared by 5 bases and J by 2 bases, with 13 bases of the junction left unmatched. CDR3 DNA: TGTGCCAGCAGCAACACGTTCCCGACTAGCGGGTTCACAGATACGCAGTATTTT. It translates to CASSNTFPTSGFTDTQYF.

This clonotype was detected only a few times. J is TRBJ2-5 and V is TRBV18; 9 nucleotides line up with TRBD1. The CDR3 has 14 amino acids. Germline lookup yields CDR1 KGHSH and CDR2 LQKENI. V dropped 3 bases and J dropped 5; count of bases not matched to a gene: 4. The CDR3 loop is CASSPTGGDETQYF. Written as DNA, the CDR3 is TGTGCCAGCTCACCTACAGGGGGCGACGAGACCCAGTACTTC.